The clone carrying this T cell receptor beta chain appeared many times. As yet, its antigen is unknown. This sample stems from a study of blood T cells in healthy people across ages. The CDR3 is made up of 15 amino acids. V was shortened by 2 bases and J by 4 bases, with 13 bases between the two germline ends. CDR1 SGHKS and CDR2 YYEKEE come from the germline V gene (reference sequence). Primed by a sample-barcoded 5' primer and a J-beta primer mix, a second PCR proceeded for about 7 to 12 cycles. Each CDR3 protein is one row after TCRdb ran MiXCR on the 5' RACE reads. The sample holds about 930,000 distinct CDR3 sequences; just under 30% are singletons and the top ten take more than 8.5%. General study findings and limits: Measured against age, TCR beta diversity per million T cells decreased in a roughly linear manner.

This sample was shared with a second study, whose subject was T cells of mothers and their children. Turning to that study: The yield was over 8 million TCR beta CDR3 reads from each mother and about 3.2 million from each child.

This chain joins TRBV5-5 and TRBJ2-1, with D perhaps being TRBD1 or TRBD2 (6 bases each). Material for sequencing was blood. This receptor was identified in a woman aged 35 to 49 in good health. The CDR3 nucleotides read TGTGCCAGCAGCTTAGGTGGGGGGCCTTACAATGAGCAGTTCTTC. This translates into CASSLGGGPYNEQFF.